This is a list of T cell receptor beta chains from one sample in a study of T cell responses to AZD1222 COVID-19 vaccine. Clones were read by immunoSEQ multiplex PCR, and TCRdb kept only the in-frame ones, dropping some. There are 150,000 to 200,000 clones in the sample; approximately 94% occur only once, and just over 5% lies in the top ten. The input for sequencing was peripheral blood, taken 28 days after the second AZD1222 dose. These receptors were collected from an adult who received the AZD1222 COVID-19 vaccine. Each CDR3 is given with its conserved first and last residue. Each record gives: J gene, V gene, clone size, D gene, CDR3 DNA, CDR3 protein. The D gene is left open where the match is weak. A clone size is listed for some rows: how often the clone was seen (once, few, many), or a class if it is expanded.

TRBJ1-1 TRBV19 - - TGTGCCAGTGAAGACAGAACGAACACTGAAGCTTTCTTT CASEDRTNTEAFF
TRBJ1-4 TRBV11-2 - - TGTGCCAGCAGCAATTTCAGGGCTAATGAAAAACTGTTTTTT CASSNFRANEKLFF
TRBJ1-2 TRBV28 - - TGTGCCAGCAGTCCCCGACCCTATGGCTACACCTTC CASSPRPYGYTF
TRBJ2-1 TRBV29-1 - TRBD2 TGCAGCGTTGAAGATCTTCAGGTAGCGGGAGGGCCAGGCAATGAGCAGTTCTTC CSVEDLQVAGGPGNEQFF
TRBJ2-2 TRBV9 - - TGTGCCAGCACCCTAAAGCCCTCTGACGGGGAGCTGTTTTTT CASTLKPSDGELFF
TRBJ2-1 TRBV11-1 - TRBD2 TGTGCCAGCAGCTTAGCGGCGGGAGGGATCAATGAGCAGTTCTTC CASSLAAGGINEQFF
TRBJ2-7 TRBV30 - TRBD1 TGTGCCTGGAGCGCAGGGGACAGGGACGAGCAGTACTTC CAWSAGDRDEQYF
TRBJ2-1 TRBV12-3/TRBV12-4 - - TGTGCCAGCAGGGGGACTGCTTACAATGAGCAGTTCTTC CASRGTAYNEQFF
TRBJ2-7 TRBV28 - TRBD2 TGTGCCAGCAGTATAGGGACTAGCGGGATCTACGAGCAGTACTTC CASSIGTSGIYEQYF
TRBJ2-1 TRBV5-8 - TRBD2 TGTGCCAGCAGCTTGGGGACTAGCGGGATTCTTCGGTTCTTC CASSLGTSGILRFF
TRBJ1-4 TRBV18 - - TGTGCCAGCTCACCTTACGCCTCAGGAGATGAAAAACTGTTTTTT CASSPYASGDEKLFF
TRBJ2-7 TRBV7-2 once - TGTGCCAGCAGCTTAGGGGGATTTGAGTACGAGCAGTACTTC CASSLGGFEYEQYF
TRBJ2-3 TRBV4-1 once TRBD2 TGCGCCAGCAGCCGTTCCGCCACCGCGGCGGGAGGCCCAGATACGCAGTATTTT CASSRSATAAGGPDTQYF
TRBJ1-2 TRBV9 - - TGTGCCAGCAGCGTAGGAATCAGGGATAACTATGGCTACACCTTC CASSVGIRDNYGYTF
TRBJ1-2 TRBV18 - - TGTGCCAGCTCGCCTGGGACCGACTATGGCTACACCTTC CASSPGTDYGYTF
TRBJ1-4 TRBV19 - - TGTGCCAGTAGTATGTCGGTAAATGAAAAACTGTTTTTT CASSMSVNEKLFF